The entry below gives a single T cell receptor (beta chain) sequence along with its context. The antigen remains undetermined. Authors of the study amplified TCR beta CDR3 regions from RNA transcripts. The study used the HTBI primer set for a first-round RT-PCR of the TCR CDR3. TCRdb processed the multiplex PCR reads anew with MiXCR; each CDR3 protein has one entry. Of fewer than 400,000 distinct CDR3 sequences detected, around a sixth appear once; the ten largest clones hold 33%. The data are from a study of T cells in Graves' hyperthyroidism and ophthalmopathy. Study-wide results and caveats: Appearing also in blood were most of the thyroid clonotypes expanded above 0.001.

Germline V gene data show CDR1 as MNHNS and CDR2 as SASEGT. V was clipped by 9 bases and J by 1 base, with 11 bases between them. The CDR3 contains 13 residues. This chain joins TRBV6-1 and TRBJ2-3, with D maybe TRBD2 (6 bases). The receptor was derived from a man younger than 40 with Graves' hyperthyroidism. Source material: blood. The chain's CDR3 is CASHPGGTDTQYF. CDR3 DNA sequence: TGTGCCAGTCATCCGGGGGGCACAGATACGCAGTATTTT.